The rows below give T cell receptor beta chains drawn from one sample of a study of blood T cell repertoires in COVID-19. TCRdb's table, derived via immunoSEQ multiplex PCR, lists solely in-frame clones and lacks some. The sample has around 210,000 clones, over 60% seen once. Sequences were obtained from peripheral blood. Receptor source: a woman in her 70s with acute or convalescent COVID-19. CDR3s include the opening cysteine and the closing phenylalanine or tryptophan. A D gene is named only where the DNA matches it firmly. The size of a clone is reported for some rows only, either as once, few or many, or as a class for expanded clones.

d_call j_call v_call clone_size cdr3_nt cdr3_aa
TRBD2 TRBJ2-7 TRBV27 few TGTGCCAGCAGTTTACTAGCGGGAGTTCGGTACGAGCAGTACTTC CASSLLAGVRYEQYF
TRBD1 TRBJ2-5 TRBV28 NA TGTGCCAGCAGAGAAGGGACAGGGGCCCGAGAGACCCAGTACTTC CASREGTGARETQYF
TRBD1 TRBJ2-5 TRBV5-1 NA TGCGCCAGCAGCCCCGGCAGGGGGCAAGAGACCCAGTACTTC CASSPGRGQETQYF
NA TRBJ2-5 TRBV7-9 NA TGTGCCAGCAGCCGAGTAGTCGGCAGGGCGTCTCAAGAAACCCAGTACTTC CASSRVVGRASQETQYF
NA TRBJ1-1 TRBV19 NA TGTGCCAGTAGTGCGACAGGTTGGAACACTGAAGCTTTCTTT CASSATGWNTEAFF
TRBD1 TRBJ1-5 TRBV6-5 few TGTGCCAGCACCGGACAGGGCGGTCAGCCCCAGCATTTT CASTGQGGQPQHF
TRBD1 TRBJ2-2 TRBV27 NA TGTGCCAGCAGGGGAGAGGGGGCTGACGACACCGGGGAGCTGTTTTTT CASRGEGADDTGELFF
NA TRBJ2-1 TRBV2 NA TGTGCCAGCAGCCTCGAGGATGAGCAGTTCTTC CASSLEDEQFF
TRBD2 TRBJ2-2 TRBV5-1 NA TGCGCCAGCAGCTCGGGACTAGCGGGGGGAGTGCTGTTTTTT CASSSGLAGGVLFF
TRBD2 TRBJ2-7 TRBV6-6 few TGTGCCAGCAGTTACTCGGGGACTAGCGGGAGCTACGAGCAGTACTTC CASSYSGTSGSYEQYF
TRBD1 TRBJ2-7 TRBV5-1 NA TGCGCCAGCAGCTCAATACCGGGACAGGGGGCGGGAGAGCAGTACTTC CASSSIPGQGAGEQYF
NA TRBJ1-2 TRBV6-6 once TGTGCCAGCAGTTACCCCTACAGGGTAATCGTGGAGGGCTACACCTTC CASSYPYRVIVEGYTF
TRBD2 TRBJ2-1 TRBV3-1/TRBV3-2 NA TGTGCCAGCAGCCAAGCCGGAATCAAGACTAGCCCGTTCTTC CASSQAGIKTSPFF
TRBD1 TRBJ1-5 TRBV12-3/TRBV12-4 NA TGTGCCAGCCGGGACAGGGCACATCAGCCCCAGCATTTT CASRDRAHQPQHF
TRBD1 TRBJ1-1 TRBV15 NA TGTGCCACCAGCAGAGAGCCCAGACAGGGCTGGGGCACTGAAGCTTTCTTT CATSREPRQGWGTEAFF
NA TRBJ2-6 TRBV18 NA TGTGCCAGCTCACGAAACGCAGGTGTCACACTGGCCAACGTCCTGACTTTC CASSRNAGVTLANVLTF
NA TRBJ1-5 TRBV5-1 NA TGCGCCAGCAGCTTGGACGGCAGGGACAATCAGCCCCAGCATTTT CASSLDGRDNQPQHF
TRBD2 TRBJ2-3 TRBV20-1 few TGCAGTGCTAGTTCGGGACTAGCGTCAGATACGCAGTATTTT CSASSGLASDTQYF
NA TRBJ1-1 TRBV9 NA TGTGCCAGCAGCGTAACCGGGAATTTGATCACTGAAGCTTTCTTT CASSVTGNLITEAFF
TRBD2 TRBJ2-2 TRBV14 NA TGTGCCAGCAGCCGGCTCGGGACTAGTCTCGGGGAGCTGTTTTTT CASSRLGTSLGELFF
NA TRBJ1-5 TRBV28 NA TGTGCCAGCAGTTTACCCAGGGCTTATAGCAATCAGCCCCAGCATTTT CASSLPRAYSNQPQHF
NA TRBJ2-1 TRBV18 NA TGTGCCAGCTCACCACCGGGGGACATCTCCTACAATGAGCAGTTCTTC CASSPPGDISYNEQFF
TRBD2 TRBJ2-3 TRBV11-3 many TGTGCCAGCAGCCTAAGGACGGGAGGTTCATCAGATACGCAGTATTTT CASSLRTGGSSDTQYF
TRBD1 TRBJ1-3 TRBV2 NA TGTGCCAGCAAGCGAGGGGGCTATCCTCTGAGGGGAAACACCATATATTTT CASKRGGYPLRGNTIYF